Below, one T cell receptor (beta chain) is given with its context. A much larger clone differs by one base, so this may be a read error. This sample was taken from a study of T cell changes during pregnancy in multiple sclerosis. Assay used: immunoSEQ multiplex PCR; TCRdb lists only in-frame clones, some missing. In the table there are about 98,000 clones, about 90% of which are singletons. This TCR was recovered from a female donor in good health, enrolled as a control in a pregnancy study. Sequences were derived from peripheral blood, sampled after pregnancy.

CDR3 bases: TGTGCCGGCAGTGACTCCCGAACTAGCAATACAGATACGCAGTATTTT. Residues: CAGSDSRTSNTDTQYF. J is TRBJ2-3 and V is TRBV6-4; D might be TRBD2 (6 bases). CDR1 MRHNA and CDR2 SNTAGT come from the germline V gene. CDR3 length: 16 residues.